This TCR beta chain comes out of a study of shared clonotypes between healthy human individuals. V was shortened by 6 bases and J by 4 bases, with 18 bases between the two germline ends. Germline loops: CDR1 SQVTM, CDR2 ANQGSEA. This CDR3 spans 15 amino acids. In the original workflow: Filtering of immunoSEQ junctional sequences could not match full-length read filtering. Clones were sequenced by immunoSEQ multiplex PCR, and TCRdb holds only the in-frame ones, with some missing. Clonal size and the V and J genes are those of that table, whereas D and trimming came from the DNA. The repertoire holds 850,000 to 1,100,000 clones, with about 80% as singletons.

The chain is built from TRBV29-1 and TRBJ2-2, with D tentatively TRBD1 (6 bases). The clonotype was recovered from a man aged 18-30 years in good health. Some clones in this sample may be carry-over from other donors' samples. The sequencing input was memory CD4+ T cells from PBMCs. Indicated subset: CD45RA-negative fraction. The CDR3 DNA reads TGCAGCGTCCGGCGACAGGACCTTCTCACCGGGGAGCTGTTTTTT. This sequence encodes CSVRRQDLLTGELFF.